These T cell receptor beta chains were read from a single sample in a study of graft-versus-host responses after intestinal transplantation. The antigens for these receptors are not known. Produced via immunoSEQ multiplex PCR; TCRdb's table is partial and in-frame only. The sample yields around 97,000 clones, roughly 93% seen once. Sequencing used unstimulated CD8+ T cells sorted from spleen or lymph node cells, obtained before intestinal transplant. These receptors were collected from a human donor who received an intestinal transplant. Each CDR3 is given with its conserved first and last residue. Fields, in order: clone size, D gene, J gene, V gene, CDR3 length, CDR3 protein, CDR3 DNA. The D gene is left open where the match is weak. Only part of the rows carry a size: once, few, many, or a class if the clone is expanded.

NA	NA	TRBJ1-1	TRBV4-1	13	CASSQVGNTEAFF	TGCGCCAGCAGCCAAGTAGGGAACACTGAAGCTTTCTTT
NA	NA	TRBJ1-1	TRBV27	13	CASGRPGGTEAFF	TGTGCCAGCGGACGACCTGGGGGCACTGAAGCTTTCTTT
NA	NA	TRBJ2-5	TRBV5-1	13	CASSPEEQETQYF	TGCGCCAGCAGCCCGGAAGAGCAAGAGACCCAGTACTTC
NA	NA	TRBJ2-2	TRBV7-9	14	CASSYGQLTGELFF	TGTGCCAGCAGCTACGGACAGCTGACCGGGGAGCTGTTTTTT
NA	NA	TRBJ1-5	TRBV6-5	12	CASSSLNQPQHF	TGTGCCAGCAGTTCTCTAAATCAGCCCCAGCATTTT
NA	TRBD2	TRBJ2-7	TRBV7-2	15	CASNHGWRGDYEQYF	TGTGCCAGCAACCATGGATGGCGGGGGGACTACGAGCAGTACTTC
once	TRBD2	TRBJ2-3	TRBV5-8	16	CASSPWVAGDPDTQYF	TGTGCCAGCAGCCCCTGGGTAGCGGGGGATCCAGATACGCAGTATTTT
NA	NA	TRBJ1-5	TRBV15	19	CATSRGRLGGVKSNQPQHF	TGTGCCACCAGCAGAGGTCGGTTAGGGGGGGTCAAAAGCAATCAGCCCCAGCATTTT
NA	NA	TRBJ1-2	TRBV2	14	CASPLKTETYGYTF	TGTGCCAGCCCCTTGAAGACAGAGACCTATGGCTACACCTTC
NA	NA	TRBJ1-1	TRBV10-3	18	CASNAGDQLGGPNTEAFF	TGTGCCTCAAATGCCGGGGACCAATTGGGGGGCCCAAACACTGAAGCTTTCTTT
NA	NA	TRBJ2-1	TRBV6-1	11	CASDPHNEQFF	TGTGCCAGCGATCCCCACAATGAGCAGTTCTTC
NA	NA	TRBJ2-7	TRBV5-1	13	CASSGGGRYEQYF	TGCGCCAGCAGCGGAGGGGGCCGATACGAGCAGTACTTC
NA	NA	TRBJ2-1	TRBV4-2	16	CASSQDLDLPPNEQFF	TGTGCCAGCAGCCAAGATCTGGACCTCCCCCCCAATGAGCAGTTCTTC
once	NA	TRBJ2-7	TRBV5-1	16	CASSFGRGPSSYEQYF	TGCGCCAGCAGCTTCGGGCGGGGCCCATCCTCGTACGAGCAGTACTTC
once	TRBD1	TRBJ1-2	TRBV19	17	CASNPPEGGGLLYGYTF	TGTGCCAGTAATCCCCCCGAGGGAGGGGGCCTTCTCTATGGCTACACCTTC
NA	NA	TRBJ2-7	TRBV14	14	CASSQEDRPYEQYF	TGTGCCAGCAGCCAAGAGGACAGACCCTACGAGCAGTACTTC
NA	NA	TRBJ2-1	TRBV11-2	14	CASSLTDGYNEQFF	TGTGCCAGCAGCTTAACGGACGGCTACAATGAGCAGTTCTTC
NA	NA	TRBJ2-7	TRBV4-1	13	CASSQLETYEQYF	TGCGCCAGCAGCCAGCTTGAAACCTACGAGCAGTACTTC
NA	NA	TRBJ1-5	TRBV19	20	CASSIDLGLMGSSSNQPQHF	TGTGCCAGTAGTATAGATTTGGGGTTAATGGGCTCTTCTAGCAATCAGCCCCAGCATTTT
NA	NA	TRBJ2-7	TRBV27	13	CASSLGDPYEQYF	TGTGCCAGCAGTTTAGGGGACCCCTACGAGCAGTACTTC
NA	TRBD1	TRBJ1-5	TRBV6-1	13	CASSWTGGQPQHF	TGTGCCAGCAGTTGGACAGGAGGTCAGCCCCAGCATTTT
NA	NA	TRBJ1-1	TRBV25-1	13	CASSVTGYTEAFF	TGTGCCAGCAGTGTTACAGGCTACACTGAAGCTTTCTTT